This T cell receptor (beta chain) was documented in a study of T cell changes during pregnancy in multiple sclerosis. Profiling relied on immunoSEQ multiplex PCR, and the TCRdb table lists in-frame clones only, not all of them. The sample consists of around 63,000 clones, about 93% of them appearing once. CDR1 MDHEN and CDR2 SYDVKM come from the germline V gene. V was clipped by 4 bases and J by 1 base; unmatched bases: 7. This CDR3 has 15 amino acids. The TCR comes from a female donor in good health, enrolled as a control in a pregnancy study. V usage is TRBV28 and J usage is TRBJ2-7; the match to TRBD1 covers 7 bases. Sample: peripheral blood, taken in the third trimester of pregnancy. CDR3 coding DNA: TGTGCCAGCAGTTCGTGGGGACAGTTTTCCTACGAGCAGTACTTC. This gives the protein CASSSWGQFSYEQYF.